This T cell receptor beta chain is drawn from a study of blood T cell repertoires in COVID-19. Overall study context: Spain, Italy and the United States supplied samples that represented acute and convalescent COVID-19.

Seattle cases were enrolled at active infection and followed longitudinally. CDR3 length equals 17 residues. Germline values: CDR1 KGHDR, CDR2 SFDVKD. Trimming at V came to 1 base and at J to 1 base, leaving 7 bases not matched to a gene. Using immunoSEQ multiplex PCR, the repertoire was profiled, and TCRdb retains in-frame clones only, with some absent. The sample records around 310,000 clones, around 89% being singletons. The source is a woman aged 40 to 50 with COVID-19, enrolled during active disease. The V call is TRBV24-1, the J call TRBJ2-3; 7 bases match TRBD1. The sample taken for sequencing was peripheral blood. CDR3 sequence: CATSDLNPGGGTDTQYF. CDR3 nucleotide sequence: TGTGCCACCAGTGATTTAAACCCAGGGGGTGGCACAGATACGCAGTATTTT.